A selection of T cell receptor beta chains follows, all from one sample in a study of blood T cell repertoires in COVID-19. The table came from immunoSEQ multiplex PCR; TCRdb's copy has only in-frame clones and leaves some out. The sample lists a few hundred thousand clones; approximately 86% were seen once. Sequencing used PBMCs or T cells enriched from blood (not recorded which). Receptors were obtained from a woman aged 25 to 39 who had been exposed to COVID-19. The CDR3 runs from the conserved cysteine through the conserved F or W. D genes are given only for firm matches. Size values are once, few and many counts, or a class for expanded clones, and some rows have none.

j_call: TRBJ1-1; clone_size: once; v_call: TRBV7-2; d_call: TRBD1; cdr3_nt: TGTGCCAGCAGCCCAGACCGGACAGGGACTAAAGCTTTCTTT; cdr3_aa: CASSPDRTGTKAFF
j_call: TRBJ2-7; clone_size: once; v_call: TRBV9; d_call: TRBD2; cdr3_nt: TGTGCCAGCAGCCCCCTGGTCGGGGGGGGCCGCGAGCAGTACTTC; cdr3_aa: CASSPLVGGGREQYF
j_call: TRBJ1-4; clone_size: NA; v_call: TRBV13; d_call: NA; cdr3_nt: TGTGCCAGCAGCCAAGATGTGGGGGCCCCAACTAATGAAAAACTGTTTTTT; cdr3_aa: CASSQDVGAPTNEKLFF
j_call: TRBJ1-2; clone_size: NA; v_call: TRBV5-1; d_call: NA; cdr3_nt: TGCGCCAGCAGCTGGGGCGGGGTAAACCTCTATGGCTACACCTTC; cdr3_aa: CASSWGGVNLYGYTF
j_call: TRBJ2-7; clone_size: NA; v_call: TRBV3-1/TRBV3-2; d_call: TRBD2; cdr3_nt: TGTGCCAGCAGCCAAGAGGGCTGGACTAGCGGGGGGGCCCTAAAATACGAGCAGTACTTC; cdr3_aa: CASSQEGWTSGGALKYEQYF
j_call: TRBJ2-1; clone_size: NA; v_call: TRBV10-3; d_call: TRBD2; cdr3_nt: TGTGCCATCAAGAGGGCTAGCGGGAGCTCCTACAATGAGCAGTTCTTC; cdr3_aa: CAIKRASGSSYNEQFF
j_call: TRBJ2-2; clone_size: NA; v_call: TRBV5-1; d_call: TRBD2; cdr3_nt: TGCGCCAGCAGCCCTGAAGGGGAGGGGACCGGGGAGCTGTTTTTT; cdr3_aa: CASSPEGEGTGELFF
j_call: TRBJ1-3; clone_size: NA; v_call: TRBV30; d_call: NA; cdr3_nt: TGTGCCTGGAATTTGAAAACAGGAAACACCATATATTTT; cdr3_aa: CAWNLKTGNTIYF
j_call: TRBJ2-2; clone_size: NA; v_call: TRBV24-1; d_call: TRBD2; cdr3_nt: TGTGCCACCAGTGATACCCTAGGGAGCGGGGGCACCGGGGAGCTGTTTTTT; cdr3_aa: CATSDTLGSGGTGELFF
j_call: TRBJ2-7; clone_size: NA; v_call: TRBV9; d_call: TRBD1; cdr3_nt: TGTGCCAGCAGCGGTGTGGGACAGGGGAACCACGAGCAGTACTTC; cdr3_aa: CASSGVGQGNHEQYF
j_call: TRBJ1-3; clone_size: NA; v_call: TRBV6-5; d_call: TRBD1; cdr3_nt: TGTGCCAGCAGACCGGGACAGGGGGAGGGGGACACCATATATTTT; cdr3_aa: CASRPGQGEGDTIYF
j_call: TRBJ2-5; clone_size: NA; v_call: TRBV5-1; d_call: NA; cdr3_nt: TGCGCCAGCAGCGGAGGCTTGGGGGGAGAGACCCAGTACTTC; cdr3_aa: CASSGGLGGETQYF
j_call: TRBJ1-2; clone_size: NA; v_call: TRBV5-1; d_call: TRBD1; cdr3_nt: TGCGCCAGCAGCATCGACAGGGGGGATGGCTACACCTTC; cdr3_aa: CASSIDRGDGYTF
j_call: TRBJ2-5; clone_size: few; v_call: TRBV5-1; d_call: NA; cdr3_nt: TGCGCCAGCAGCGTGGGACTCCAAGAGACCCAGTACTTC; cdr3_aa: CASSVGLQETQYF
j_call: TRBJ1-1; clone_size: once; v_call: TRBV6-5; d_call: TRBD1; cdr3_nt: TGTGCCAGCAGTTACTGGGGGGCCAGGGACAGTGAAGCTTTCTTT; cdr3_aa: CASSYWGARDSEAFF